This TCR beta chain was found in a study of cytomegalovirus exposure and HLA in healthy donors. The study's findings and limits: Upon later analysis, HLA-associated TCR beta chains proved more clonally expanded than other, equally common chains. A later analysis linked a missense DCLRE1C variant to TCR beta V- and J-gene trimming. By HLA locus, TCR association rates varied in a later analysis, with DRB1 showing the most and HLA-C the fewest. Available immune exposure information covered CMV serostatus only.

The CDR3 extends over 15 amino acids. The germline V gene encodes CDR1 LNHDA and CDR2 SQIVND (reference sequence). Trimming removed 6 bases at V and 4 bases at J, with 15 bases between. 60 Vbeta and 13 Jbeta primers were used in PCR. Sequencing used immunoSEQ multiplex PCR; TCRdb keeps in-frame clones, though not all of them. Among around 180,000 clones, around 81% were seen once, and the ten largest hold around 2.1%. Comment on this clone: Its target is not known.

The chain uses TRBV19 and TRBJ2-2; D perhaps matches TRBD1 (5 bases). Specimen: PBMCs. This clonotype originated in a woman aged 18-30 years in good health and CMV-seropositive. CDR3 region: CASSPGPRGTGELFF. The DNA for the CDR3 is TGTGCCAGTAGCCCCGGGCCAAGGGGCACCGGGGAGCTGTTTTTT.